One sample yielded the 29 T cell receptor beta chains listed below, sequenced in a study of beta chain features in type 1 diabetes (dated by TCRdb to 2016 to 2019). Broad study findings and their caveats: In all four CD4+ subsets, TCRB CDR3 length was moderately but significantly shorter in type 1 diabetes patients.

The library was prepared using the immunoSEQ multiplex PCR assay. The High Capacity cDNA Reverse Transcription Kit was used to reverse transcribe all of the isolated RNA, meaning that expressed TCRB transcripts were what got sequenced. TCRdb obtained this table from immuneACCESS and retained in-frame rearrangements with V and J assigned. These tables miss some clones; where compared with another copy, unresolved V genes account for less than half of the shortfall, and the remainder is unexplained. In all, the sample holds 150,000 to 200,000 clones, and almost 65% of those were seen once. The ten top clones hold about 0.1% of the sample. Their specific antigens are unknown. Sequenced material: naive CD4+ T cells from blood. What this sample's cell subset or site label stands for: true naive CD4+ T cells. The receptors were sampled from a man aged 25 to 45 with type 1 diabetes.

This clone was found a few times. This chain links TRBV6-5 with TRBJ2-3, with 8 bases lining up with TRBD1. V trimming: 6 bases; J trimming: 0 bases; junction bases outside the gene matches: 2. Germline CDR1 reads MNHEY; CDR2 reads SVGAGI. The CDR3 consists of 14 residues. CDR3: CASRRTGSTDTQYF. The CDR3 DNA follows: TGTGCCAGCAGGAGGACAGGGAGCACAGATACGCAGTATTTT.

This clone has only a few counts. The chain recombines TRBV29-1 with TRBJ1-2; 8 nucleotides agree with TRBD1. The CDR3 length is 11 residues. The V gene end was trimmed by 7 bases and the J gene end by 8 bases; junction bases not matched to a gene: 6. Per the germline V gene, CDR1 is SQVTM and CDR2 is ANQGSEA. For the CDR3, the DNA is TGCAGCGCTACGGACAGGGAAGGCTACACCTTC. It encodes CSATDREGYTF.

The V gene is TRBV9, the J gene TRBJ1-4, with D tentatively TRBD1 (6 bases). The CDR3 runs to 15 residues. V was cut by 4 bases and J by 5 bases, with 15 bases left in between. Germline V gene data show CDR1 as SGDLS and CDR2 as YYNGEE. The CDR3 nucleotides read TGTGCCAGCAGCCCCACAGGGACCGGGAATGAAAAACTGTTTTTT. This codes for CASSPTGTGNEKLFF.

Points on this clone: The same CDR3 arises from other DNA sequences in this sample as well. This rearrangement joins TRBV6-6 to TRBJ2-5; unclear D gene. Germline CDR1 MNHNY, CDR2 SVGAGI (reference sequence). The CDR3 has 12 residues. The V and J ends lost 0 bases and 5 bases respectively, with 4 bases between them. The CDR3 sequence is CASSYSGETQYF. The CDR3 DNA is TGTGCCAGCAGTTACTCGGGGGAGACCCAGTACTTC.

The DNA for the CDR3 is TGTGCCAGCAGCTTAGATGTGGGGCCGGGCGGCTACACCTTC. It yields the protein CASSLDVGPGGYTF. The genes are TRBV7-2 and TRBJ1-2, with D possibly matching TRBD1 (5 bases). The CDR3 is made up of 14 amino acids. V lost 1 base, J lost 8 bases, and 14 bases lay in between. Germline-derived CDR1 and CDR2 are SGHTA and FQGNSA.

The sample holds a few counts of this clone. CDR3 sequence (DNA): TGTGCCTGGAGTGAAGGACCGCTCTATGGCTACACCTTC. As protein: CAWSEGPLYGYTF. The chain carries TRBV30 and TRBJ1-2; D gene unclear. Germline CDR1 and CDR2: GTSNPN and SVGIG (reference sequence). V dropped 1 base and J dropped 4 bases, with 10 bases sitting between them. There are 13 residues in the CDR3.

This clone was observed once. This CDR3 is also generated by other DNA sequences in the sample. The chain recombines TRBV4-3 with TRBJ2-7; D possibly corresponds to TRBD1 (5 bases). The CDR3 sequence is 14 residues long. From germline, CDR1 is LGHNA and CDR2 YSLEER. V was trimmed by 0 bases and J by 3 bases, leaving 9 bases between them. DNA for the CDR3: TGCGCCAGCAGCCAAGATAGACAGAGCTACGAGCAGTACTTC. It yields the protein CASSQDRQSYEQYF.

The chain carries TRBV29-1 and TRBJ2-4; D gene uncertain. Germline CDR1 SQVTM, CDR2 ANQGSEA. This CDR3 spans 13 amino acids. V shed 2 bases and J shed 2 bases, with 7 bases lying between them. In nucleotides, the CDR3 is TGCAGCGTTGAACTGGGTACCAAAAACATTCAGTACTTC. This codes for CSVELGTKNIQYF. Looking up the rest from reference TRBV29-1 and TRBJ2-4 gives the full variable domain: SAVISQKPSRDICQRGTSLTIQCQVDSQVTMMFWYRQQPGQSLTLIATANQGSEATYESGFVIDKFPISRPNLTFSTLTVSNMSPEDSSIYLCSVELGTKNIQYFGAGTRLSVL.

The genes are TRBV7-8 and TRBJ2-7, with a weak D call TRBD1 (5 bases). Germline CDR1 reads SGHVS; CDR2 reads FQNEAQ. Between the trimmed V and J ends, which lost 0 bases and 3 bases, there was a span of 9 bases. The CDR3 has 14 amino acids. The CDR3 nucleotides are TGTGCCAGCAGCTTAGCGGACACGAACTACGAGCAGTACTTC. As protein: CASSLADTNYEQYF.

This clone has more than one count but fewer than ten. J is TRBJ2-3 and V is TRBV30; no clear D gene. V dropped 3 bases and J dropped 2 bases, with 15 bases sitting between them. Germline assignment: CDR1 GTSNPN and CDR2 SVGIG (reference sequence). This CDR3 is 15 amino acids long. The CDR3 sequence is CAWSPTGSLTDTQYF. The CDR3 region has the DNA TGTGCCTGGAGCCCAACGGGTAGTCTCACAGATACGCAGTATTTT.

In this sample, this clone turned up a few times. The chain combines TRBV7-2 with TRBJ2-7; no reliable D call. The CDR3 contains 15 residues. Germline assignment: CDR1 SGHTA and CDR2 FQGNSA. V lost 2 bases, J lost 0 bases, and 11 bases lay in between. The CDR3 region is CASSLSQVSSYEQYF. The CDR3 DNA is TGTGCCAGCAGCTTATCCCAGGTCAGCTCCTACGAGCAGTACTTC.

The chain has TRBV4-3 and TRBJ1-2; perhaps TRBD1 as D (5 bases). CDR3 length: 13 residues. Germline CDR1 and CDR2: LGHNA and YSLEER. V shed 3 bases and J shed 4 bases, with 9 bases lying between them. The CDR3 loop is CASSHTGVYGYTF. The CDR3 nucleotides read TGCGCCAGCAGCCACACAGGAGTCTATGGCTACACCTTC.

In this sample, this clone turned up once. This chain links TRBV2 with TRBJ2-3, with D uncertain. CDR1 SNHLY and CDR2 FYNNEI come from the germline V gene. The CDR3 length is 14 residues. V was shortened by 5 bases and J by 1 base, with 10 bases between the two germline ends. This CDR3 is CASSPNSRTDTQYF. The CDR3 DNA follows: TGTGCCAGCAGTCCCAATAGCCGCACAGATACGCAGTATTTT.

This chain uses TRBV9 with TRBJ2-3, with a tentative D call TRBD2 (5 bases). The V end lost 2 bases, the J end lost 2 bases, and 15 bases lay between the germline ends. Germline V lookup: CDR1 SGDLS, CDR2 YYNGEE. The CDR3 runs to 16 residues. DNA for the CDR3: TGTGCCAGCAGCGTTACCTCACTAGTTCCCACAGATACGCAGTATTTT. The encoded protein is CASSVTSLVPTDTQYF.

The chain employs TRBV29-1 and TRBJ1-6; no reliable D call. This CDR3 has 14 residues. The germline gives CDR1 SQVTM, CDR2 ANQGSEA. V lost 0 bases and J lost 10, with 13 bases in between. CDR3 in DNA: TGCAGCGTTGAAGAACCCCGGACTAGGTCACCCCTCCACTTT. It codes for CSVEEPRTRSPLHF.

The CDR3: CSVKRGNTDTQYF. The CDR3 bases are TGCAGCGTTAAGCGGGGAAACACAGATACGCAGTATTTT. This rearrangement joins TRBV29-1 to TRBJ2-3, with 7 bases identical to TRBD2. The germline V gene has CDR1 SQVTM and CDR2 ANQGSEA. After removal of 5 bases from V and 2 bases from J, the junction contained 4 bases not matched to a gene. CDR3 length equals 13 residues.

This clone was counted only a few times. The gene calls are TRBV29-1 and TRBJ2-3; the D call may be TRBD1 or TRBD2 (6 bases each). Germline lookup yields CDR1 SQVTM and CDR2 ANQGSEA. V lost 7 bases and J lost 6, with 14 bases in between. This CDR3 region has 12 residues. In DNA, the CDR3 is TGCAGCGAACGAAGGGGGGCCGATACGCAGTATTTT. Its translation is CSERRGADTQYF.

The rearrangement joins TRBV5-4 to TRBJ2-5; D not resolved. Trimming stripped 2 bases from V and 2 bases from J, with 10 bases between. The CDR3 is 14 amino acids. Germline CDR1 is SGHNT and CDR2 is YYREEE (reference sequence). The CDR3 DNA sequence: TGTGCCAGCAGCTTCCAACAGACACAAGAGACCCAGTACTTC. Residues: CASSFQQTQETQYF.

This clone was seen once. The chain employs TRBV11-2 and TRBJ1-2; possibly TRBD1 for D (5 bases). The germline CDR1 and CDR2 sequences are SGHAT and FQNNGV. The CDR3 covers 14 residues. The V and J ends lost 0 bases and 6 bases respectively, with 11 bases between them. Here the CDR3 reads CASSLDGPGHGYTF. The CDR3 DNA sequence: TGTGCCAGCAGCTTAGACGGGCCAGGGCATGGCTACACCTTC.

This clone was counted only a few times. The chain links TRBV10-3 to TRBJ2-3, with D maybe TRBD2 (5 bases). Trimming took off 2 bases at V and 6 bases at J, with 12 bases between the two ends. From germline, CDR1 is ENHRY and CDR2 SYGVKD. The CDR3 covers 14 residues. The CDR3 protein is CAISEPAEGDTQYF. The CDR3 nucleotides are TGTGCCATCAGTGAGCCCGCTGAGGGCGATACGCAGTATTTT.

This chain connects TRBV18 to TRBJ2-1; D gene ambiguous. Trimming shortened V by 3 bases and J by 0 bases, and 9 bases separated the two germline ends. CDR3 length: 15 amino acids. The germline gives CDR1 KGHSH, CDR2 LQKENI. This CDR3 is CASSPAGSSYNEQFF. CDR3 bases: TGTGCCAGCTCACCGGCAGGCAGCTCCTACAATGAGCAGTTCTTC.

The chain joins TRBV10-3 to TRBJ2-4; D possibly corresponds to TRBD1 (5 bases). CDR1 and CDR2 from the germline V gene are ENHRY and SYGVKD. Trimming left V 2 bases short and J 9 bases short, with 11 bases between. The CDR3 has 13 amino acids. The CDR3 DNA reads TGTGCCATCAGTGAGCAAGAAAGGGGCATTCAGTACTTC. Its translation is CAISEQERGIQYF.

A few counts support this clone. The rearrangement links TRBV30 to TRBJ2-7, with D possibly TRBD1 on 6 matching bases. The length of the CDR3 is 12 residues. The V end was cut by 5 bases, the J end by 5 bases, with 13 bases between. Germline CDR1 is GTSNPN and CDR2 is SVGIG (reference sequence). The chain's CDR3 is CAWGRGQDEQYF. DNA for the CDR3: TGTGCCTGGGGCCGGGGACAAGACGAGCAGTACTTC.

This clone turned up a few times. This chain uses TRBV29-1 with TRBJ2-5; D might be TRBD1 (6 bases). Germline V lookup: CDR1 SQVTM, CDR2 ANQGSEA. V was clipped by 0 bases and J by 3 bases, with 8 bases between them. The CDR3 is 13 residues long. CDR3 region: CSVEDGQKETQYF. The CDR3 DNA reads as TGCAGCGTTGAAGATGGACAGAAAGAGACCCAGTACTTC.

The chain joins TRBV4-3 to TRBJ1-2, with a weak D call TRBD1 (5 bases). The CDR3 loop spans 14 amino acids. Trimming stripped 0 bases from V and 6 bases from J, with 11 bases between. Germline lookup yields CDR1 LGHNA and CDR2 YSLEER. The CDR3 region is CASSQEIRGHGYTF. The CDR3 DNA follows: TGCGCCAGCAGCCAAGAGATAAGGGGCCATGGCTACACCTTC.

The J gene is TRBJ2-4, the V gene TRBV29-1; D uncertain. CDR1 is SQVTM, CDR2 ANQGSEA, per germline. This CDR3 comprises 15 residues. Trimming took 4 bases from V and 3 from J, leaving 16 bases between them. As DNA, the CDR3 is TGCAGCGTTGTAGCAGCCTTCCGACACAAAAACATTCAGTACTTC. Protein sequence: CSVVAAFRHKNIQYF.

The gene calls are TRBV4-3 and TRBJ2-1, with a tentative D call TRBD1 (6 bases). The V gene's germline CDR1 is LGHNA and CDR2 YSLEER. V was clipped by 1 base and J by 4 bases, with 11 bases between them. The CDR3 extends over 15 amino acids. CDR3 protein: CASSQGTVKYNEQFF. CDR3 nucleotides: TGCGCCAGCAGCCAAGGGACAGTGAAATACAATGAGCAGTTCTTC.

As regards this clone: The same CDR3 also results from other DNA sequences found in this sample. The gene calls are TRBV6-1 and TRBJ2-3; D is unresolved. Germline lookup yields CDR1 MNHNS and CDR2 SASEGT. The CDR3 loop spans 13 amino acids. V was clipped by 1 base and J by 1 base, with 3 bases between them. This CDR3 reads CASSEGGTDTQYF. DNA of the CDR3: TGTGCCAGCAGTGAAGGGGGCACAGATACGCAGTATTTT.

This CDR3 reads CASSLELETQYF. In DNA, the CDR3 is TGTGCCAGCAGCCTGGAACTCGAGACCCAGTACTTC. The genes are TRBV7-9 and TRBJ2-5; D gene uncertain. Trimming took 5 bases from V and 5 from J, leaving 9 bases between them. Germline lookup yields CDR1 SEHNR and CDR2 FQNEAQ (reference sequence). CDR3 length: 12 residues.